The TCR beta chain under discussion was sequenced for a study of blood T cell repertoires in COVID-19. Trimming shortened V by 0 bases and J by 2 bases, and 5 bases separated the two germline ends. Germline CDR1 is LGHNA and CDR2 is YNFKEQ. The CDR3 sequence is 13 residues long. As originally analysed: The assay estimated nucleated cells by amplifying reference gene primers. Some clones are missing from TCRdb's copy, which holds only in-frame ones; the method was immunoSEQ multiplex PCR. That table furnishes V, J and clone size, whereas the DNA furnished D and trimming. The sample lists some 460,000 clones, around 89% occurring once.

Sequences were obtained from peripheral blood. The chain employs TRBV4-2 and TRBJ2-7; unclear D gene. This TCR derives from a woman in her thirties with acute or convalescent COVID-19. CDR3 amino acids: CASSQDFTYEQYF. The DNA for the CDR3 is TGTGCCAGCAGCCAAGATTTTACCTACGAGCAGTACTTC.